The sequence of this T cell receptor beta chain was determined in a study of blood T cells in healthy people across ages. Study outcomes and limitations: A strong correlation was seen between TCR beta diversity and naive T cell percentage.

As for this clonotype: Its antigen is currently unknown.

With a J-beta primer mix and a sample-barcoded 5' primer, a second PCR ran 7 to 11 cycles. One entry per CDR3 protein results from TCRdb running MiXCR on the 5' RACE reads. The sample lists about 690,000 distinct CDR3 sequences, roughly two fifths seen once, with around 30% in the top ten. Germline V gene sequence: CDR1 SGHTA, CDR2 FQGNSA. This CDR3 comprises 13 residues. The V gene is TRBV7-2, the J gene TRBJ2-5, with D possibly matching TRBD1 (5 bases). The J call may not be correct, given that the DNA end is closer to TRBJ2-7. Source material: blood. This TCR derives from an elderly man in good health. DNA of the CDR3: TGTGCCAGCAGCTTACAGGGCTGGGGCGAGCAGTACTTC. Its translation: CASSLQGWGEQYF.